Shown below are 19 T cell receptor beta chains from a single sample sequenced in a study of T cell repertoires in cytomegalovirus infection. No antigen is known for these receptors. MiXCR, run by TCRdb on the reads, gives a single entry per CDR3 protein. The sample consists of hundreds of thousands of distinct CDR3 sequences, 25% to 35% of them appearing once. The specimen was cultured PBMCs, collected from culture after CMV antigen stimulation. The receptors originated from a human donor in good health (CMV status not recorded). Some clones in this sample may be carry-over from other donors' samples.

This clonotype was detected only a few times. The gene calls are TRBV5-1 and TRBJ2-1; perhaps TRBD2 as D (6 bases). In germline, CDR1 is SGHRS, CDR2 YFSETQ. Trimming removed 4 bases at V and 10 bases at J, with 21 bases between. The CDR3 runs to 15 residues. The CDR3 DNA sequence: TGCGCCAGCAGCATGGCGGGAACCCTTTCAGACGAGCAGTTCTTC. It encodes CASSMAGTLSDEQFF.

This clonotype was detected only a few times. The V gene is TRBV3-1, the J gene TRBJ1-1; no firm D call. This CDR3 spans 13 amino acids. Trimming took 4 bases from V and 4 from J, leaving 10 bases between them. Germline values: CDR1 LGHDT, CDR2 YNNKEL (reference sequence). This CDR3 reads CASSPGRATEAFF. CDR3 coding DNA: TGTGCCAGCAGCCCCGGTCGGGCCACTGAAGCTTTCTTT.

This clonotype was found many times. This chain's CDR3 is CASSPWTQAGANVLTF. DNA for the CDR3: TGTGCCAGCAGTCCATGGACGCAAGCTGGGGCCAACGTCCTGACTTTC. The J gene is TRBJ2-6, the V gene TRBV28; D uncertain. The CDR3 extends over 16 amino acids. The V end lost 5 bases, the J end lost 2 bases, and 13 bases lay between the germline ends. CDR1 is MDHEN, CDR2 SYDVKM, per germline. Looking up the rest from reference TRBV28 and TRBJ2-6 gives the full variable domain: DVKVTQSSRYLVKRTGEKVFLECVQDMDHENMFWYRQDPGLGLRLIYFSYDVKMKEKGDIPEGYSVSREKKERFSLILESASTNQTSMYLCASSPWTQAGANVLTFGAGSRLTVL.

V is TRBV29-1 and J is TRBJ2-1, with unresolved D. Germline V gene lookup returns CDR1 SQVTM and CDR2 ANQGSEA. Trimming left V 6 bases short and J 6 bases short, with 12 bases between. This CDR3 spans 12 amino acids. The CDR3 here is CSVYEVRNEQFF. As DNA, the CDR3 is TGCAGCGTCTACGAGGTCCGCAATGAGCAGTTCTTC.

This clonotype occurred many times. V and J are TRBV7-8 and TRBJ2-7, with 8 bases matching TRBD1. The CDR3 totals 15 residues. The V segment lost 1 base and the J segment 2 bases; nucleotides outside the gene matches: 4. Germline CDR1 reads SGHVS; CDR2 reads FQNEAQ. DNA for the CDR3: TGTGCCAGCAGCTTAGTGACAGGGGTCGCCTACGAGCAGTACGTC. Residues: CASSLVTGVAYEQYV.

The rearrangement joins TRBV15 to TRBJ2-5; the D gene is possibly TRBD2 (6 bases). This CDR3 contains 15 residues. V lost 0 bases, J lost 1 base, and 9 bases lay in between. The germline V gene encodes CDR1 LNHNV and CDR2 YYDKDF (reference sequence). Here the CDR3 DNA reads TGTGCCACCAGCAGAGATCGGGGGATCCAAGAGACCCAGTACTTC. Translated: CATSRDRGIQETQYF.

This clonotype was seen only once. The chain has TRBV7-9 and TRBJ2-2, with D unclear. The CDR3 consists of 13 residues. Germline lookup yields CDR1 SEHNR and CDR2 FQNEAQ (reference sequence). Trimming removed 8 bases from V and 7 bases from J, with 14 bases in between. CDR3: CASGPRGNGELFF. The CDR3 region has the DNA TGTGCCAGCGGCCCCCGTGGGAACGGGGAGCTGTTTTTT. Full variable domain (rest looked up from reference TRBV7-9 and TRBJ2-2): DTGVSQNPRHKITKRGQNVTFRCDPISEHNRLYWYRQTLGQGPEFLTYFQNEAQLEKSRLLSDRFSAERPKGSFSTLEIQRTEQGDSAMYLCASGPRGNGELFFGEGSRLTVL.

There are a few counts of this clonotype. The J gene is TRBJ1-5, the V gene TRBV7-6; possible D gene TRBD1, 5 bases. The CDR3 length is 15 residues. The germline V gene has CDR1 SGHVS and CDR2 FNYEAQ. V dropped 1 base and J dropped 4 bases, with 11 bases sitting between them. Here the CDR3 reads CASSLGLTENQPQHF. CDR3 bases: TGTGCCAGCAGCTTAGGACTGACAGAAAATCAGCCCCAGCATTTT.

This clonotype was counted a few times. The V and J genes are TRBV6-1 and TRBJ2-7, with TRBD2 identical over 7 bases. The ends lost 5 bases at V and 0 bases at J; junction bases unmatched: 7. This CDR3 has 15 residues. Germline values: CDR1 MNHNS, CDR2 SASEGT. As DNA, the CDR3 is TGTGCCAGCAGTCCCTCTCGCGGGAGCTCCTACGAGCAGTACTTC. As protein: CASSPSRGSSYEQYF.

This chain joins TRBV11-3 and TRBJ1-1; D not resolved. With 0 bases removed from V and 1 base from J, the gap between germline ends came to 18 bases. The CDR3 has 18 residues. Germline V gene data show CDR1 as SGHNT and CDR2 as YENEEA. In DNA, the CDR3 is TGTGCCAGCAGCTTAGACGGGGTCTGGGAGTCCGAGAACACTGAAGCTTTCTTT. This translates into CASSLDGVWESENTEAFF.

J is TRBJ2-3 and V is TRBV7-9; D possibly corresponds to TRBD1 (7 bases). V dropped 2 bases and J dropped 3 bases, with 15 bases sitting between them. CDR1 is SEHNR, CDR2 FQNEAQ, per germline (reference sequence). This CDR3 spans 16 amino acids. CDR3 nucleotide sequence: TGTGCCAGCAGCTTAAGACCACAGGGGAGGACAGATACGCAGTATTTT. It codes for CASSLRPQGRTDTQYF.

The CDR3 coding sequence is TGTGCCAGCAGTCCCTTCAGACCGGGGCAAGAGACCCAGTACTTC. Translation gives CASSPFRPGQETQYF. The V call is TRBV2, the J call TRBJ2-5, with D perhaps TRBD2 (5 bases). Germline V gene lookup returns CDR1 SNHLY and CDR2 FYNNEI. This CDR3 has 15 amino acids. V shed 5 bases and J shed 2 bases, with 15 bases lying between them.

The chain carries TRBV5-6 and TRBJ1-2, with D perhaps matching TRBD1 (6 bases). The length of the CDR3 is 14 residues. V dropped 0 bases and J dropped 5 bases, with 11 bases sitting between them. CDR1 is SGHDT, CDR2 YYEEEE, per germline. The CDR3 loop reads CASSLGTEIYGYTF. The CDR3 DNA follows: TGTGCCAGCAGCTTGGGGACAGAAATTTATGGCTACACCTTC.

A few counts support this clonotype. The chain links TRBV7-2 to TRBJ1-2; D not certain. CDR3 length: 12 residues. Germline assignment: CDR1 SGHTA and CDR2 FQGNSA. V was clipped by 3 bases and J by 8 bases, with 10 bases between them. In DNA form, the CDR3 reads TGTGCCAGCAGCTTCGGGGTGGGGGGCTACACCTTC. Translating gives CASSFGVGGYTF.

This clonotype was seen just once. The V gene is TRBV20-1, the J gene TRBJ1-2; D gene ambiguous. Trimming left V 0 bases short and J 7 bases short, with 15 bases between. Looked up from germline, CDR1 is DFQATT and CDR2 is SNEGSKA (reference sequence). The CDR3 sequence is 14 residues long. Here the CDR3 reads CSARDSGALGGYTF. CDR3 nucleotide sequence: TGCAGTGCTAGAGACTCGGGAGCCTTAGGTGGCTACACCTTC.

This clonotype was detected only a few times. The V gene is TRBV25-1, the J gene TRBJ2-5; D is unresolved. V was clipped by 6 bases and J by 5 bases, with 16 bases between them. This CDR3 comprises 14 residues. Germline lookup yields CDR1 MGHDK and CDR2 SYGVNS. CDR3 nucleotides: TGTGCCAGCAGGGTCGCCGGGCTACGGGAGACCCAGTACTTC. Translation: CASRVAGLRETQYF.

The chain uses TRBV5-1 and TRBJ2-6, with D unresolved. Trimming cost V 0 bases and J 1 base, with 11 bases left between them. The CDR3 has 17 residues. Germline V CDR1 and CDR2: SGHRS, YFSETQ. The CDR3 here is CASSLGTGVSGANVLTF. The CDR3 nucleotides read TGCGCCAGCAGCTTGGGTACTGGGGTATCTGGGGCCAACGTCCTGACTTTC.

The J gene is TRBJ2-1, the V gene TRBV6-2 or TRBV6-3; D is unresolved. From germline, CDR1 is MNHEY and CDR2 SVGEGT. V lost 0 bases and J lost 6, with 6 bases in between. This CDR3 contains 13 residues. CDR3 amino acids: CASSYSLLNEQFF. CDR3 bases: TGTGCCAGCAGTTACTCTCTTCTCAATGAGCAGTTCTTC.

The J gene is TRBJ1-1, the V gene TRBV6-2 or TRBV6-3, with TRBD1 identical over 8 bases. This CDR3 has 15 amino acids. Trimming took 4 bases from V and 5 from J; bases not matched to a gene: 9. Germline-derived CDR1 and CDR2 are MNHEY and SVGEGT. This CDR3 reads CASSWTTGGRTEAFF. CDR3 in DNA: TGTGCCAGCAGTTGGACAACAGGGGGAAGAACTGAAGCTTTCTTT.